This T cell receptor (beta chain) comes out of a study of blood T cell repertoires in COVID-19. The method was immunoSEQ multiplex PCR; TCRdb's version includes in-frame clones alone and lacks a portion of them. The sample shows about 140,000 clones, roughly four fifths of them seen only once. The sample comprised peripheral blood. This TCR was recovered from a woman aged 80 or over with acute or convalescent COVID-19.

CDR3 sequence (DNA): TGTGCCAGTAGAACAGGGTTCCGTTATGGCTACACCTTC. It codes for CASRTGFRYGYTF. V gene TRBV19 combines with J gene TRBJ1-2; TRBD1 might be the D (6 bases). Germline CDR1 is LNHDA and CDR2 is SQIVND (reference sequence). The CDR3 is made up of 13 amino acids. V was cut by 6 bases and J by 5 bases, with 13 bases left in between.